This T cell receptor beta chain was identified during a study of identical twins. Trimming took off 2 bases at V and 0 bases at J, with 9 bases between the two ends. Germline CDR1 and CDR2: SGHTA and FQGTGA. The CDR3 covers 15 residues. cDNA carried unique molecular identifiers, and a universal primer site was added by template switching. TCRdb re-called the 5' RACE reads through MiXCR, storing one row per CDR3 protein. The table lists a few hundred thousand distinct CDR3 sequences, roughly 10% of them singletons. This clonotype was seen repeatedly, ten times or more. Antigen unknown. The study, taken as a whole, reports: Within twin pairs, the out-of-frame alpha sequences they shared showed excess low generation probability. Abundant beta clonotypes from cord blood had fewer insertions, unlike memory repertoires, which showed none.

Healthy Caucasians made up all donors. The sample also formed part of further work on yellow fever vaccine responses in identical twins.

Sequences were obtained from CD8+ T cells sorted from blood. The V gene is TRBV7-3, the J gene TRBJ2-3; D is uncertain. This sequence originates from a woman aged 18-30 years in good health. The CDR3 sequence is CASSLGRASTDTQYF. In DNA, the CDR3 is TGTGCCAGCAGCTTAGGCCGGGCTAGCACAGATACGCAGTATTTT.